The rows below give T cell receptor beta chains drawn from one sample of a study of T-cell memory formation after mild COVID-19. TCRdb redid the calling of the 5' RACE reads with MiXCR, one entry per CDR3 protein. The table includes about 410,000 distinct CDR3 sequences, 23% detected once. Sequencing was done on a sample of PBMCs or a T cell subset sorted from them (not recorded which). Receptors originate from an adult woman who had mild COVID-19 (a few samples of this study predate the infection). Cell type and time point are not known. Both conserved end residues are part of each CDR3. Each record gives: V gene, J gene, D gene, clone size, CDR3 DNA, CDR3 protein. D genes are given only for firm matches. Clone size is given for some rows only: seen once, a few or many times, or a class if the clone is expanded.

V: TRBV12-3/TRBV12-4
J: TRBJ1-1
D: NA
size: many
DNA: TGTGCCAGCAGTTTAGCGCAGGGAACTGAAGCTTTCTTT
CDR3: CASSLAQGTEAFF

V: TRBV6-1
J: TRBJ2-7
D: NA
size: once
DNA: TGTGCCAGCATGGGGGCTCCTTCCTACGAGCAGTACTTC
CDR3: CASMGAPSYEQYF

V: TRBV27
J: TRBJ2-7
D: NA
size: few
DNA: TGTGCCAGCAGTTTAGAACCGGGACGGTCCTACGAGCAGTACTTC
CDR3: CASSLEPGRSYEQYF

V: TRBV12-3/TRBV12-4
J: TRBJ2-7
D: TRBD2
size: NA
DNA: TGTGCCAGCAGTTTAGTCGGCACTAGCGGGGTAGGCTACGAGCAGTACTTC
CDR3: CASSLVGTSGVGYEQYF

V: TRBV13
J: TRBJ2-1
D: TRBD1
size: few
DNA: TGTGCCAGCAGCTTCCCGGGACAGGCCTACAATGAGCAGTTCTTC
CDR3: CASSFPGQAYNEQFF

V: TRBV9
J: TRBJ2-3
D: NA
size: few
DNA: TGTGCCAGCAATCCGGGAAAGATCACAGATACGCAGTATTTT
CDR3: CASNPGKITDTQYF

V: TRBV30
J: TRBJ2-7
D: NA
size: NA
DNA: TGTGCCTGGAGTGTATCTGGGTTCAACGAGCAGTACTTC
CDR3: CAWSVSGFNEQYF

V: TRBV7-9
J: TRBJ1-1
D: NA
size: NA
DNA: TGTGCCAGCAGCCAAAGGGACATAGGGAGTACTGAAGCTTTCTTT
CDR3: CASSQRDIGSTEAFF

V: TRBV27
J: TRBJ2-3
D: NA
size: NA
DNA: TGTGCCACCGGACCAGATACGCAGTATTTT
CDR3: CATGPDTQYF

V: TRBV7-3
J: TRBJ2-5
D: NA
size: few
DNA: TGTGCCAGCAGCTTAGACAGAAAAGAGACCCAGTACTTC
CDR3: CASSLDRKETQYF

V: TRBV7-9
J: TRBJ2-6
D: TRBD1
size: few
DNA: TGTGCCAGCAGCTTTCCGGGACAGGAGAGCTCTGGGGCCAACGTCCTGACTTTC
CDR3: CASSFPGQESSGANVLTF

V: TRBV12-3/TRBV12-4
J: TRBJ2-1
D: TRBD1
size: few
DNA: TGTGCCAGCAGAAAACCAGGGGGCGCGTATGAGCAGTTCTTC
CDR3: CASRKPGGAYEQFF

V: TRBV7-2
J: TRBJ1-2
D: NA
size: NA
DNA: TGTGCCAGCAGCTTAGATCCCGCTGGAGGTGGCTACACCTTC
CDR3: CASSLDPAGGGYTF

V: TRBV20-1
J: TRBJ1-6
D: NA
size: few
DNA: TGCAGTGCGTCATCTCATTCACCCCTCCACTTT
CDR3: CSASSHSPLHF

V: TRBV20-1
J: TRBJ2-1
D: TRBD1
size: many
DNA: TGCAGTGCTAAGGCGGGACAGGGGTCTCAGAATGAGCAGTTCTTC
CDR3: CSAKAGQGSQNEQFF

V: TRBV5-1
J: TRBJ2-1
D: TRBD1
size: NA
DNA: TGCGCCAGCAGTTTCGGACAGGGGAACGATGAGCAGTTCTTC
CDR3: CASSFGQGNDEQFF

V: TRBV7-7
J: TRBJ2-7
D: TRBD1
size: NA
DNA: TGTGCTAGCAGCCCGGGACAGGGGGCGAAGCAGTACTTC
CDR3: CASSPGQGAKQYF

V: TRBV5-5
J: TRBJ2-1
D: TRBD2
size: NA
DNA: TGTGCCAGCAGCATGACTAGCGGGAAACGGGATGAGCAGTTCTTC
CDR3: CASSMTSGKRDEQFF

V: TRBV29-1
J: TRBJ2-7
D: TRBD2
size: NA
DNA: TGCAGCGTCCGACTCGGGGGGGGGCTAGCTGTTTACGAGCAGTACTTC
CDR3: CSVRLGGGLAVYEQYF

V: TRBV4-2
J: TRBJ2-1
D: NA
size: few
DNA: TGTGCCAGCAGCCAAGTACATGGACAAAGCTCCTACAATGAGCAGTTCTTC
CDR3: CASSQVHGQSSYNEQFF

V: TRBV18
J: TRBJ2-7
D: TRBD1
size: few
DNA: TGTGCCAGCTCACCTCGTCCCGGGACAGCCTCATACGAGCAGTACTTC
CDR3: CASSPRPGTASYEQYF

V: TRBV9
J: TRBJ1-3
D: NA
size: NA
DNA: TGTGCCAGCAGCGCTGGATCTGGAAACACCATATATTTT
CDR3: CASSAGSGNTIYF

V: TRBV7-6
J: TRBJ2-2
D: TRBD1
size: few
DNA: TGTGCCAGCACCCAGGGGGTGAACACCGGGGAGCTGTTTTTT
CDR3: CASTQGVNTGELFF

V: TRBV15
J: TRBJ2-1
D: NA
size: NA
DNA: TGTGCCACCAGCCAGGATCGTCCCGGGAGAGTGATAAATGAGCAGTTCTTC
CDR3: CATSQDRPGRVINEQFF

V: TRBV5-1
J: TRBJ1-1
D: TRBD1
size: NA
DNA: TGCGCCAGCAGCTCGGACAGGGTCGGGTTTATGAACACTGAAGCTTTCTTT
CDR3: CASSSDRVGFMNTEAFF

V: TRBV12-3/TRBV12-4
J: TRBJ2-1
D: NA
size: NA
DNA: TGTGCCAGCAGGGAAAGGACAGACAATGAGCAGTTCTTC
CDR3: CASRERTDNEQFF

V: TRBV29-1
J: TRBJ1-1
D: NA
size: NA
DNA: TGCAGCGTTGGGGGAGCCCAGAACACTGAAGCTTTCTTT
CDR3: CSVGGAQNTEAFF

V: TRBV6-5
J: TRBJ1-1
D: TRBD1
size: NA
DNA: TGTGCCAGCAGTTACAAGCAGGGGGCGAGGACTGAAGCTTTCTTT
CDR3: CASSYKQGARTEAFF

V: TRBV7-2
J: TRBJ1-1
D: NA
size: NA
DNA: TGTGCCAGCAGACAACAGGGCCGGAACACTGAAGCTTTCTTT
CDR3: CASRQQGRNTEAFF

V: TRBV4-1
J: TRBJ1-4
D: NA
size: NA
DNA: TGCGCCAGCAGCCAAACACAGAGGGGAGAGGAAAAACTGTTTTTT
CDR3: CASSQTQRGEEKLFF

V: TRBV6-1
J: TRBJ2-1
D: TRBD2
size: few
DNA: TGTGCCAGCAGTACCCGACTAGCGGGGGGGGACAATGAGCAGTTCTTC
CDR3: CASSTRLAGGDNEQFF

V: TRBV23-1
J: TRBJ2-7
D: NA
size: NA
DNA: TGCGCCAGACCGGACAATGCCCCTTACGAGCAGTACTTC
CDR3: CARPDNAPYEQYF

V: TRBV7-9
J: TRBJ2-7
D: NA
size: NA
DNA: TGTGCCAGCAGCCCCCCGGCCCTTCCCGAGCAGTACTTC
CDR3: CASSPPALPEQYF

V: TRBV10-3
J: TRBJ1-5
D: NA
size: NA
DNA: TGTGCCACGGGAAGGAGGGGCAATCAGCCCCAGCATTTT
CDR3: CATGRRGNQPQHF

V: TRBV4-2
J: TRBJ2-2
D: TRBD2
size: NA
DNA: TGTGCCAGCAGCCAAGAGGTGCGCGGGAGGGGCGCCGGGGAGCTGTTTTTT
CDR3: CASSQEVRGRGAGELFF

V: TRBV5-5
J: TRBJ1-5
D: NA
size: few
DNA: TGTGCCAGCACCCCTCTTTTGGGGGCTTCGGGCAATCAGCCCCAGCATTTT
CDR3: CASTPLLGASGNQPQHF

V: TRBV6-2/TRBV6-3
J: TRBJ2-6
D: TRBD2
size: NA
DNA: TGTGCCAGCCGGAGCGGGGGGCCTTCTGGGGCCAACGTCCTGACTTTC
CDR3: CASRSGGPSGANVLTF

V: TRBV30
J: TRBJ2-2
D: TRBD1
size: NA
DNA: TGTGCCTGGACAGGGGGCGACACCGGGGAGCTGTTTTTT
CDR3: CAWTGGDTGELFF

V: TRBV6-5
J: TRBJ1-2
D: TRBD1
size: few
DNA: TGTGCCAGCAGGACTGGGGCAGGGGGTGACTATGGCTACACCTTC
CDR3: CASRTGAGGDYGYTF

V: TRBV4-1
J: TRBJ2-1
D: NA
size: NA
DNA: TGCGCCAGCAGCCCACGAGAGGGGGACAATGAGCAGTTCTTC
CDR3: CASSPREGDNEQFF

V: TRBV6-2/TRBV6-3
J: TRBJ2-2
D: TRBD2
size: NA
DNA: TGTGCCAGCAGCTTCGGACTAGCGGGCCCGAACACCGGGGAGCTGTTTTTT
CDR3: CASSFGLAGPNTGELFF

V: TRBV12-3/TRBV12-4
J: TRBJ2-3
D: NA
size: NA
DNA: TGTGCCAGCAGTTTTGCGGGGTTCGGGGATACGCAGTATTTT
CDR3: CASSFAGFGDTQYF

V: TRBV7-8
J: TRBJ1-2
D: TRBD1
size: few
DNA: TGTGCCAGCAGCTTCGATACAGGGGGCCGGAACCTCTATGGCTACACCTTC
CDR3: CASSFDTGGRNLYGYTF

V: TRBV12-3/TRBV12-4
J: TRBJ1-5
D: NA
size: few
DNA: TGTGCCAGCAGGGGCCCGGAAGGGGGAGACATCAATCAGCCCCAGCATTTT
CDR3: CASRGPEGGDINQPQHF

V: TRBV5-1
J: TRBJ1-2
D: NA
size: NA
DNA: TGCGCCAGCAGCTCACTCCAGGCAGGGGCGCACGGCTACACCTTC
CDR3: CASSSLQAGAHGYTF

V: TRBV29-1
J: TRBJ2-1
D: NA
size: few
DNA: TGCAGCGTTGAAGACCAGCCGGGCCGCCCTTCCTACAATGAGCAGTTCTTC
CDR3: CSVEDQPGRPSYNEQFF

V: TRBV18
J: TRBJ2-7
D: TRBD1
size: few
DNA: TGTGCCAGCTCACCTGACAGGACAGGGGCTTACGAGCAGTACTTC
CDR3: CASSPDRTGAYEQYF

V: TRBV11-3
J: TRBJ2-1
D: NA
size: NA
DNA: TGTGCCAGCAGCTTAGGGCGCCCCTCCTACAATGAGCAGTTCTTC
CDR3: CASSLGRPSYNEQFF

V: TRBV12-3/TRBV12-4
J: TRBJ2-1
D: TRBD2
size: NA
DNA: TGTGCCAGCAGGATCCGACTAGCGGGAGAGGGGCAGTTCTTC
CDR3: CASRIRLAGEGQFF

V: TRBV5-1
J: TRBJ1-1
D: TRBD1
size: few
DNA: TGCGCCAGCAGCTGGGGGACAGACCTTAGACGCACTGAAGCTTTCTTT
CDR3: CASSWGTDLRRTEAFF

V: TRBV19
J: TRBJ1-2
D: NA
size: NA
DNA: TGTGCCAGTAGTATAGATCGAGGGTCCAATGGCTACACCTTC
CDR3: CASSIDRGSNGYTF

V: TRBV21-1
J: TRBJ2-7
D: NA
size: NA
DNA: TGTGCCAGCAGCAAAAGGGATCAGGGATCCTCCTACGAGCAGTACTTC
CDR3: CASSKRDQGSSYEQYF

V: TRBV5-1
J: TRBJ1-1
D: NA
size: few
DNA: TGCGCCAGCAGCATTTTTCGACAGGTGAATGAAGCTTTCTTT
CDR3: CASSIFRQVNEAFF